This T cell receptor (beta chain) was sequenced for a study of T cell responses to AZD1222 COVID-19 vaccine. CDR3 length: 13 residues. Germline CDR1 is LGHNT and CDR2 is FRNRAP. With 4 bases removed from V and 1 base from J, the gap between germline ends came to 5 bases. This table comes from immunoSEQ multiplex PCR, and its TCRdb copy is limited to in-frame clones, with some not included. This table holds around 33,000 clones, approximately 91% found once. The clonotype originates from an adult in good health. The specimen comprised peripheral blood, sampled on day 0 of AZD1222 vaccination. This chain joins TRBV12-5 and TRBJ1-3; D might be TRBD1 (5 bases). CDR3 region: CASGWTSGNTIYF. Here the CDR3 DNA reads TGTGCTAGTGGTTGGACATCTGGAAACACCATATATTTT.